A single sample is the source of the 21 T cell receptor beta chains below, sequenced in a study of identical twins. Using its own MiXCR run on the 5' RACE reads, TCRdb lists one record per CDR3 protein. The repertoire has some 500,000 distinct CDR3 sequences, 9.6% of them found once; the top ten carry under 3.5%. The same data also went into a second study, on yellow fever vaccine responses in identical twins.

The sequenced sample consisted of PBMCs. These receptors were obtained from a woman between 18 and 29 years old in good health.

The chain is built from TRBV5-1 and TRBJ1-1; D perhaps matches TRBD1 (6 bases). Trimming took 1 base from V and 6 from J, leaving 28 bases between them. Germline CDR1 and CDR2: SGHRS and YFSETQ. The CDR3 has 19 residues. The CDR3 region is CASSLTTGRPGGSRAEAFF. Here the CDR3 DNA reads TGCGCCAGCAGCTTGACTACCGGCCGGCCGGGGGGCTCTCGGGCTGAAGCTTTCTTT.

Ten or more counts support this clonotype. The V call is TRBV12-3 or TRBV12-4, the J call TRBJ2-7; D may be TRBD1 (6 bases). CDR3 length: 14 amino acids. Trimming removed 5 bases from V and 3 bases from J, with 14 bases in between. As DNA, the CDR3 is TGTGCCAGCAGTCCGCTACTAGGGGGCTACGAGCAGTACTTC. Its protein product is CASSPLLGGYEQYF.

As DNA, the CDR3 is TGCAGTGCTAGACCTCTACCAGGGACTAGCGGGAGGAAAAACTACGAGCAGTACTTC. Its protein product is CSARPLPGTSGRKNYEQYF. The chain carries TRBV20-1 and TRBJ2-7; 15 bases are shared with TRBD2. The ends lost 2 bases at V and 3 bases at J; junction bases unmatched: 14. Germline assignment: CDR1 DFQATT and CDR2 SNEGSKA (reference sequence). The CDR3 runs to 19 residues.

This clonotype was counted at least ten times. The junction departs from the called germline gene at one end, perhaps through a read error. The J gene is TRBJ2-3, the V gene TRBV11-3; D is undetermined. The CDR3 runs 14 residues. The germline gives CDR1 SGHNT, CDR2 YENEEA. For the CDR3, the DNA is TGTGCCAGCAGCTTAGACCACTTCACAGATGCGCAGTATTTT. It translates to CASSLDHFTDAQYF.

The sample holds many counts of this clonotype. The rearrangement uses TRBV3-1 and TRBJ1-2, with a possible D match to TRBD1 (5 bases). The CDR3 is 14 residues long. The V gene lost 6 bases and the J gene lost 3 bases, with 14 bases spanning the gap. Germline CDR1 and CDR2: LGHDT and YNNKEL (reference sequence). CDR3 nucleotide sequence: TGTGCCAGCAGTCCTCGGACAAATTACTATGGCTACACCTTC. This gives the protein CASSPRTNYYGYTF.

This clonotype was picked up many times. One end of the junction is discordant with germline, which a read error may explain. The CDR3 bases are TGTGCTAGCAGCTTATGGGTCGGCAATGAGCAGTTCTTC. It translates to CASSLWVGNEQFF. The V and J genes are TRBV7-7 and TRBJ2-1; D remains ambiguous. This CDR3 contains 13 residues. Germline V gene data show CDR1 as SSHAT and CDR2 as FNYEAQ (reference sequence).

This clonotype was counted between two and nine times. The chain combines TRBV7-8 with TRBJ2-7; the match to TRBD2 covers 9 bases. The CDR3 has 16 residues. CDR1 is SGHVS and CDR2 is FQNEAQ in the germline V gene. The junction had 11 bases not matched to a gene; V was cut back by 5 bases and J by 3 bases. CDR3 protein: CASSPPGLAPFYEQYF. The CDR3 nucleotides read TGTGCCAGCAGCCCGCCGGGACTAGCTCCATTCTACGAGCAGTACTTC.

In DNA, the CDR3 is TGCGCCAGCAGCTTAGTGTCAGAAGAGACCCAGTACTTC. Protein product: CASSLVSEETQYF. This rearrangement joins TRBV5-1 to TRBJ2-5, with unresolved D. Trimming stripped 2 bases from V and 3 bases from J, with 8 bases between. This CDR3 is 13 amino acids long. CDR1 and CDR2 from the germline V gene are SGHRS and YFSETQ.

Many counts were recorded for this clonotype. The genes are TRBV7-2 and TRBJ2-1; TRBD1 agrees at 7 bases. Germline V lookup: CDR1 SGHTA, CDR2 FQGNSA. The ends lost 1 base at V and 5 bases at J; junction bases unmatched: 5. This CDR3 contains 15 residues. This CDR3 reads CASSLVGTVDNEQFF. The CDR3 DNA reads TGTGCCAGCAGCTTAGTGGGGACAGTGGACAATGAGCAGTTCTTC.

A word on this clonotype: A junction boundary mismatches the germline segment, possibly from a read error. J is TRBJ2-5 and V is TRBV11-2; D call uncertain. CDR1 SGHAT and CDR2 FQNNGV come from the germline V gene. The CDR3 spans 12 residues. The CDR3 sequence: CASSLDQTLVGF. CDR3 coding DNA: TGTGCCAGCAGCTTAGATCAGACCCTCGTGGGTTTC.

The gene calls are TRBV20-1 and TRBJ2-1; TRBD2 matches 8 bases. This CDR3 contains 12 residues. Per the germline V gene, CDR1 is DFQATT and CDR2 is SNEGSKA (reference sequence). CDR3: CSRLASYNEQFF. The CDR3 bases are TGCAGCAGACTAGCGTCCTACAATGAGCAGTTCTTC.

This clonotype occurred a few times. J is TRBJ2-6 and V is TRBV28, with D perhaps assigned TRBD1 or TRBD2 (5 bases each). This CDR3 has 19 residues. Trimming pared 4 bases from V and 2 bases from J, leaving 21 bases between. Germline loops: CDR1 MDHEN, CDR2 SYDVKM. The CDR3: CASSYLPGPKGAGANVLTF. The CDR3 DNA is TGTGCCAGCAGTTACTTGCCGGGACCGAAGGGCGCTGGGGCCAACGTCCTGACTTTC.

V usage is TRBV14 and J usage is TRBJ2-7; D unresolved. Looked up from germline, CDR1 is SGHDN and CDR2 is FVKESK. The CDR3 runs 16 residues. The V end lost 1 base, the J end lost 1 base, and 14 bases lay between the germline ends. CDR3 bases: TGTGCCAGCAGCCAAGCTTATCGGGCCAAATCCTACGAGCAGTACTTC. Amino acids: CASSQAYRAKSYEQYF.

The chain has TRBV6-5 and TRBJ2-1; D unclear. Germline V lookup: CDR1 MNHEY, CDR2 SVGAGI. V was cut by 4 bases and J by 6 bases, with 10 bases left in between. The CDR3 runs 13 residues. The CDR3 DNA reads as TGTGCCAGCAGTTCTTCCCCTCGCAATGAGCAGTTCTTC. This gives the protein CASSSSPRNEQFF.

This clonotype has only a few counts. CDR3 in DNA: TGCGCCAGCAGAGAGGGGTCCCTAGGGAGTGAGCAGTTCTTC. This encodes CASREGSLGSEQFF. V is TRBV4-1 and J is TRBJ2-1, with D perhaps matching TRBD1 or TRBD2 (5 bases each). Per germline, CDR1 MGHRA and CDR2 YSYEKL. The CDR3 covers 14 residues. V was pared by 6 bases and J by 9 bases, with 18 bases between.

This clonotype was recorded a few times. The chain joins TRBV4-2 to TRBJ2-2; the D gene is possibly TRBD1 (5 bases). V was trimmed by 2 bases and J by 4 bases, leaving 11 bases between them. Germline values: CDR1 LGHNA, CDR2 YNFKEQ. The length of the CDR3 is 15 residues. The CDR3 spells CASSQLNRFTGELFF. The CDR3 DNA reads as TGTGCCAGCAGCCAACTTAACAGGTTCACCGGGGAGCTGTTTTTT.

This clonotype was recorded a few times. This sequence joins TRBV28 and TRBJ2-5; D remains ambiguous. Per the germline V gene, CDR1 is MDHEN and CDR2 is SYDVKM. Trimming took off 2 bases at V and 9 bases at J, with 13 bases between the two ends. This CDR3 comprises 13 residues. As DNA, the CDR3 is TGTGCCAGCAGTTTAACTGGGGAAAAGGCCCAGTACTTC. This codes for CASSLTGEKAQYF.

In its sample, this clonotype was seen a few times. The V and J genes are TRBV2 and TRBJ2-3; 8 nucleotides align to TRBD2. V lost 5 bases, J lost 2 bases, and 9 bases stayed unmatched. The CDR3 is 16 amino acids. Per germline, CDR1 SNHLY and CDR2 FYNNEI. This CDR3 reads CASSRGLASFTDTQYF. The CDR3, as DNA: TGTGCCAGCAGTCGTGGACTAGCCTCTTTCACAGATACGCAGTATTTT.

The chain couples TRBV29-1 to TRBJ2-7; 7 positions match TRBD2. V was pared by 8 bases and J by 0 bases, with 7 bases of the junction left unmatched. The CDR3 has 13 residues. Germline CDR1 is SQVTM and CDR2 is ANQGSEA. For the CDR3, the DNA is TGCAGCTTTCGAGGCGGGGGCTCCTACGAGCAGTACTTC. Amino acids: CSFRGGGSYEQYF.

Of note for this clonotype: A much larger clone differs by one base, so this may be a read error. The gene calls are TRBV3-1 and TRBJ2-1, with D possibly TRBD2 on 7 matching bases. The germline V gene has CDR1 LGHDT and CDR2 YNNKEL (reference sequence). The CDR3 runs 15 residues. DNA of the CDR3: TGTGCCACCAGCCAAGCTAGGGGGGCGGGGGCTGAGCAGTTCTTC. It translates to CATSQARGAGAEQFF.

This clonotype was picked up a small number of times. The CDR3 reads CASSYPPGDTQYF. As DNA, the CDR3 is TGTGCCAGCAGTTACCCCCCTGGGGATACGCAGTATTTT. The chain employs TRBV6-5 and TRBJ2-3, with D unresolved. The length of the CDR3 is 13 residues. Germline values: CDR1 MNHEY, CDR2 SVGAGI. V lost 2 bases, J lost 6 bases, and 9 bases lay in between.